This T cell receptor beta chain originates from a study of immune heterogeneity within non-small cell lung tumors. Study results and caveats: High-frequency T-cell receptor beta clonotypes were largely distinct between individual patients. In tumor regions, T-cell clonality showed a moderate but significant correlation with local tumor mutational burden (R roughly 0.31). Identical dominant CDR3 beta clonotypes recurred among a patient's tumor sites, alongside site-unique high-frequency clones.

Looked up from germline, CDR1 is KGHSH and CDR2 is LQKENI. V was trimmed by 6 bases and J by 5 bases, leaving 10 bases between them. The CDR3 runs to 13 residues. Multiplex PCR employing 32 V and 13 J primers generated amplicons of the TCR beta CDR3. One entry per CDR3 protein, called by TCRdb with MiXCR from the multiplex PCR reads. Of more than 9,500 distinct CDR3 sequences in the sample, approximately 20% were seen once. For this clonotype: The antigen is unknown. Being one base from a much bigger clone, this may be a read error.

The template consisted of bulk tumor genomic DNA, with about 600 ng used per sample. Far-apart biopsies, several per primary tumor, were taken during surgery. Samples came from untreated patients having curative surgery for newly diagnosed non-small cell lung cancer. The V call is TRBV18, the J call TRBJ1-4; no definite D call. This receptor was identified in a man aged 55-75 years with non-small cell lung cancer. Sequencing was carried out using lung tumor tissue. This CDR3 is CASSYRENEKLFF. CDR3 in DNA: TGTGCCAGCTCGTACAGAGAGAATGAAAAACTGTTTTTT.